What follows is one T cell receptor beta chain and its context. The primer mix had 60 Vbeta and 13 Jbeta primers. The assay was immunoSEQ multiplex PCR, and TCRdb's table has in-frame clones only and misses some. This sample contains about 77,000 clones. This entry belongs to a study of cytomegalovirus exposure and HLA in healthy donors. Overall study context: HLA-typed donors contributed approximately 92 million unique TCRs, which were held in an early data release. When 300 to 500 donors were genotyped, more than 70% of them were found to fall in the Caucasian-associated ancestry cluster.

This clonotype originated in a man aged 50 or older in good health and CMV-seropositive. The specimen was PBMCs.

CDR3 sequence (DNA): TGTGCCAGTAGTATTCAGGGGCTATCCTACAATGAGCAGTTCTTC. Its translation is CASSIQGLSYNEQFF. This rearrangement joins TRBV19 to TRBJ2-1, with D perhaps matching TRBD1 (6 bases). The CDR3 is made up of 15 amino acids. CDR1 and CDR2 from the germline V gene are LNHDA and SQIVND (reference sequence). The V end lost 3 bases, the J end lost 1 base, and 10 bases lay between the germline ends.